These 15 T cell receptor beta chains originate from one sample sequenced in a study of T-cell reconstitution after alpha-beta-depleted transplantation in children. Construction of the TCRbeta library involved unique molecular identifiers. From the PCR reads, TCRdb called clonotypes with MiXCR, one entry per CDR3 protein. The data show about 600,000 distinct CDR3 sequences, about 21% seen once. The specimen was PBMCs, mostly from graft donor cells, collected 360 days after TCRalphabeta/CD19-depleted stem cell transplant. These receptors were taken from a boy less than two years old who had a stem cell transplant for acute myeloid leukemia, so the T cells may come from the graft donor.

This clonotype was counted ten times or more. CDR3 DNA: TGTGCCAGCAGCCAGGGGGGAGGGGGCGGAATCGTCTATGGCTACACCTTC. This codes for CASSQGGGGGIVYGYTF. This chain joins TRBV28 and TRBJ1-2; 7 nucleotides match TRBD1. With V trimmed by 6 bases and J by 4 bases, 17 bases remained unmatched. The CDR3 is 17 amino acids. Germline V gene data show CDR1 as MDHEN and CDR2 as SYDVKM.

This clonotype was detected many times. The J gene is TRBJ1-1, the V gene TRBV20-1; weak D call: TRBD1 (6 bases). V gave up 7 bases and J gave up 5 bases, with 17 bases separating them. Per germline, CDR1 DFQATT and CDR2 SNEGSKA (reference sequence). The CDR3 contains 13 residues. CDR3 residues: CSGTRGLWTEAFF. The CDR3 DNA is TGCAGTGGGACACGGGGGCTGTGGACTGAAGCTTTCTTT.

This clonotype was seen only a few times. The chain combines TRBV7-2 with TRBJ2-1; TRBD2 aligns across 11 bases. The CDR3 is 17 residues long. Germline CDR1 SGHTA, CDR2 FQGNSA. J gave up 4 bases and V 5 bases, and 10 bases lay outside the gene matches. This CDR3 reads CASSTAPLAGGYNEQFF. In DNA form, the CDR3 reads TGTGCCAGCAGCACAGCCCCCCTAGCGGGGGGTTACAATGAGCAGTTCTTC.

This clonotype occurred a few times. The V call is TRBV5-6, the J call TRBJ2-3, with TRBD1 as a possible D gene (8 bases). The CDR3 covers 14 residues. Germline V gene lookup returns CDR1 SGHDT and CDR2 YYEEEE. V was pared by 0 bases and J by 8 bases, with 13 bases between. CDR3 sequence (DNA): TGTGCCAGCAGCTTGGACAGGGGGGAGGGTACGCAGTATTTT. Translated: CASSLDRGEGTQYF.

This chain joins TRBV12-3 or TRBV12-4 and TRBJ1-6, with 8 positions matching TRBD1. The CDR3 sequence is 13 residues long. The V gene end was trimmed by 4 bases and the J gene end by 10 bases; junction bases not matched to a gene: 3. CDR3 protein: CASSYRGGSPLHF. DNA of the CDR3: TGTGCCAGCAGTTACAGGGGGGGCTCACCCCTCCACTTT.

The sample holds many counts of this clonotype. This rearrangement joins TRBV20-1 to TRBJ2-7; the match to TRBD1 covers 9 bases. Germline CDR1 reads DFQATT; CDR2 reads SNEGSKA (reference sequence). The CDR3 length is 16 residues. J was trimmed by 0 bases and V by 3 bases; bases with no gene match: 9. The CDR3: CSASRAGTGSSYEQYF. CDR3 nucleotide sequence: TGCAGTGCTAGCCGAGCGGGGACAGGGAGCTCCTACGAGCAGTACTTC.

CDR3 DNA: TGCAGTGCTAGTACAGGAGGATGGCAGGGAAACACCATATATTTT. Translation gives CSASTGGWQGNTIYF. The gene calls are TRBV20-1 and TRBJ1-3, with D tentatively TRBD1 (5 bases). CDR1 DFQATT and CDR2 SNEGSKA come from the germline V gene (reference sequence). The V end was cut by 3 bases, the J end by 4 bases, with 16 bases between. This CDR3 contains 15 residues.

The rearrangement joins TRBV7-2 to TRBJ2-1, with D possibly being TRBD1 (6 bases). V lost 6 bases and J lost 3, with 12 bases in between. CDR3 size: 14 residues. The germline CDR1 and CDR2 sequences are SGHTA and FQGNSA. For the CDR3, the DNA is TGTGCCAGCAGTTACAGGGTCCACTACAATGAGCAGTTCTTC. Translation: CASSYRVHYNEQFF.

This clonotype was observed many times. The chain recombines TRBV4-2 with TRBJ1-5; 7 positions agree with TRBD1. V lost 0 bases and J lost 4; bases outside the gene matches: 12. The germline V gene encodes CDR1 LGHNA and CDR2 YNFKEQ. This CDR3 is 18 amino acids long. The CDR3 DNA is TGTGCCAGCAGCCAAGAACTCGGGCGGCGACAGGGTAATCAGCCCCAGCATTTT. Translation gives CASSQELGRRQGNQPQHF.

The chain couples TRBV28 to TRBJ2-2; D gene uncertain. The CDR3 extends over 15 amino acids. CDR1 is MDHEN, CDR2 SYDVKM, per germline. Trimming removed 1 base at V and 4 bases at J, with 10 bases between. CDR3 DNA: TGTGCCAGCAGTTTATTCGGGCAACGCACCGGGGAGCTGTTTTTT. Protein product: CASSLFGQRTGELFF.

This clonotype appeared a few times. This rearrangement joins TRBV12-3 or TRBV12-4 to TRBJ2-5; 8 bases match TRBD1. The CDR3 consists of 17 residues. J lost 4 bases, V lost 2 bases, and 12 bases had no gene match. CDR3 in DNA: TGTGCCAGCAGTTTAAGGCTACTGAGACAGGGGATAGAGACCCAGTACTTC. Translating it yields CASSLRLLRQGIETQYF.

V gene TRBV20-1 combines with J gene TRBJ1-1; 10 bases fit TRBD1. The CDR3 covers 15 residues. Germline V gene data show CDR1 as DFQATT and CDR2 as SNEGSKA (reference sequence). CDR3 DNA sequence: TGCAGGGGCTGGGACAGGGGTTGGGTGAACACTGAAGCTTTCTTT. It translates to CRGWDRGWVNTEAFF.

This clonotype was detected a few times. The chain links TRBV7-9 to TRBJ2-7; maybe TRBD2 (5 bases). CDR1 SEHNR and CDR2 FQNEAQ come from the germline V gene (reference sequence). This CDR3 has 15 amino acids. With 5 bases removed from V and 2 bases from J, the gap between germline ends came to 16 bases. The CDR3 nucleotides are TGTGCCAGCAGCCCCGTAGGGAGCAGAGCCTACGAGCAGTACGTC. It codes for CASSPVGSRAYEQYV.

The chain carries TRBV20-1 and TRBJ2-2; D possibly corresponds to TRBD2 (6 bases). This CDR3 spans 19 amino acids. Between the trimmed V and J ends, which lost 4 bases and 4 bases, there was a span of 28 bases. Germline CDR1 and CDR2: DFQATT and SNEGSKA (reference sequence). CDR3 bases: TGCAGTGCTATAGGGGACTTCCTCCCGGGACCTTCGGGCACCGGGGAGCTGTTTTTT. Translated: CSAIGDFLPGPSGTGELFF.

The sample holds many counts of this clonotype. The chain couples TRBV7-3 to TRBJ2-2; a weak D match, TRBD1 (6 bases). This CDR3 spans 16 amino acids. Looked up from germline, CDR1 is SGHTA and CDR2 is FQGTGA. V was shortened by 0 bases and J by 3 bases, with 11 bases between the two germline ends. The CDR3 DNA is TGTGCCAGCAGCTTAACCGGGACACTTCACACCGGGGAGCTGTTTTTT. Its translation is CASSLTGTLHTGELFF.